Below are 4 T cell receptor beta chains sequenced from a single sample in a study of blood T cell repertoires in COVID-19. Sequencing used immunoSEQ multiplex PCR; TCRdb keeps in-frame clones, though not all of them. Of some 290,000 clones in the sample, 75% to 90% are singletons; the top ten hold less than 3.5%. The sequenced sample was peripheral blood. The receptor source for this set is a woman under 40 with COVID-19, enrolled during active disease.

The chain recombines TRBV30 with TRBJ1-1; tentatively, D is TRBD1 (5 bases). Per germline, CDR1 GTSNPN and CDR2 SVGIG (reference sequence). This CDR3 has 13 residues. Trimming removed 1 base at V and 7 bases at J, with 13 bases between. Here the CDR3 DNA reads TGTGCCTGGAGTGGGGGCGGGACGGGTGAAGCTTTCTTT. Protein product: CAWSGGGTGEAFF.

The table lists this clone with a count of one. This CDR3 is CATSDSRLGEQYF. Here the CDR3 DNA reads TGTGCCACCAGTGATTCCCGACTTGGCGAGCAGTACTTC. The rearrangement joins TRBV24-1 to TRBJ2-7; D unresolved. CDR3 size: 13 residues. Germline CDR1 reads KGHDR; CDR2 reads SFDVKD. With 2 bases removed from V and 6 bases from J, the gap between germline ends came to 10 bases.

Of note for this clone: Since a much larger clone is just one base distant, this may be a read error. The chain is built from TRBV7-2 and TRBJ2-2; 10 bases match TRBD1. The V gene's germline CDR1 is SGHTA and CDR2 FQGNSA. Losses at the gene ends were 5 bases for V and 3 bases for J; bases not matched to a gene: 0. CDR3 size: 14 residues. The chain's CDR3 is CASSGTGDTGELFF. CDR3 nucleotide sequence: TGTGCCAGCAGCGGGACAGGGGACACCGGGGAGCTGTTTTTT.

J is TRBJ2-5 and V is TRBV11-2; D is perhaps TRBD1 (6 bases). The CDR3 spans 14 residues. Between the trimmed V and J ends, which lost 2 bases and 5 bases, there was a span of 12 bases. Germline CDR1 SGHAT, CDR2 FQNNGV. Written as DNA, the CDR3 is TGTGCCAGCAGCTTATTAGGGGGACACGAGACCCAGTACTTC. Translation gives CASSLLGGHETQYF.